Below are 13 T cell receptor beta chains sequenced from a single sample in a study of blood T cell repertoires in COVID-19. Data came from immunoSEQ multiplex PCR; TCRdb stores just in-frame clones and leaves some out. Here the sample spans 45,000 to 65,000 clones, approximately 80% being singletons. The sample was peripheral blood. The receptors originated from a man in his 60s with acute or convalescent COVID-19.

The chain combines TRBV2 with TRBJ1-6; TRBD1 agrees at 11 bases. The V gene's germline CDR1 is SNHLY and CDR2 FYNNEI. CDR3 length: 14 amino acids. Trimming at V came to 10 bases and at J to 5 bases, leaving 4 bases not matched to a gene. DNA of the CDR3: TGTGCCACCGGGACAGGGGGTGATAATTCACCCCTCCACTTT. Its protein product is CATGTGGDNSPLHF.

The V call is TRBV24-1, the J call TRBJ2-4, with D perhaps matching TRBD1 (5 bases). The CDR3 consists of 13 residues. Germline lookup yields CDR1 KGHDR and CDR2 SFDVKD. Deletions cut 9 bases from V and 3 bases from J, with 11 bases between. The CDR3 reads CATGDSDKNIQYF. Here the CDR3 DNA reads TGTGCCACCGGAGACAGTGACAAAAACATTCAGTACTTC.

The DNA of the CDR3 is TGTGCCAGCAAAGGGACAGGGGTCAATCAGCCCCAGCATTTT. It translates to CASKGTGVNQPQHF. The gene calls are TRBV6-5 and TRBJ1-5; 10 bases are a match to TRBD1. The V segment lost 7 bases and the J segment 3 bases; nucleotides outside the gene matches: 3. The germline gives CDR1 MNHEY, CDR2 SVGAGI. The CDR3 covers 14 residues.

The chain is built from TRBV6-5 and TRBJ1-1, with TRBD1 matching over 8 bases. This CDR3 has 14 residues. Trimming took 6 bases from V and 2 from J; bases not matched to a gene: 5. Germline V gene lookup returns CDR1 MNHEY and CDR2 SVGAGI. The CDR3 loop reads CASSRDRRNTEAFF. The CDR3 bases are TGTGCCAGCAGCCGGGACAGGAGAAACACTGAAGCTTTCTTT.

This sequence joins TRBV5-1 and TRBJ1-6; maybe TRBD1 (6 bases). Germline CDR1 reads SGHRS; CDR2 reads YFSETQ. V dropped 4 bases and J dropped 10 bases, with 18 bases sitting between them. The CDR3 totals 15 residues. CDR3 nucleotides: TGCGCCAGCAGCCCGGAGGACAGCTCCAAATCACCCCTCCACTTT. Protein product: CASSPEDSSKSPLHF.

The chain links TRBV12-3 or TRBV12-4 to TRBJ2-1, with 8 bases that match TRBD2. V shed 7 bases, J shed 7 bases, and the junction held 3 bases outside the gene matches. The CDR3 sequence is 12 residues long. This chain's CDR3 is CASTPGGNEQFF. The CDR3 DNA reads as TGTGCCAGCACCCCGGGAGGGAATGAGCAGTTCTTC.

This rearrangement joins TRBV28 to TRBJ1-2; no firm D call. This CDR3 is built from 14 residues. The V end was cut by 9 bases, the J end by 2 bases, with 16 bases between. Germline V gene lookup returns CDR1 MDHEN and CDR2 SYDVKM. CDR3: CASASPELNYGYTF. The CDR3 DNA sequence: TGTGCCAGTGCCAGTCCCGAATTAAACTATGGCTACACCTTC.

V is TRBV4-2 and J is TRBJ2-7; TRBD1 agrees at 7 bases. There are 17 residues in the CDR3. V lost 3 bases to trimming and J lost 3 bases; unmatched junction nucleotides: 14. CDR1 LGHNA and CDR2 YNFKEQ come from the germline V gene. The CDR3 bases are TGTGCCAGCAGCCATCCTCCTGCCGGGACAGCAGTCTACGAGCAGTACTTC. Amino acid sequence: CASSHPPAGTAVYEQYF.

This chain joins TRBV18 and TRBJ2-3; D might be TRBD1 (7 bases). The V end was cut by 8 bases, the J end by 4 bases, with 13 bases between. The CDR3 extends over 13 amino acids. Germline CDR1 reads KGHSH; CDR2 reads LQKENI. CDR3 region: CASGQGGADTQYF. Here the CDR3 DNA reads TGTGCCAGCGGGCAGGGGGGCGCAGATACGCAGTATTTT.

The J gene is TRBJ1-6, the V gene TRBV7-6; possibly TRBD1 for D (5 bases). CDR1 and CDR2 (germline): SGHVS, FNYEAQ. The CDR3 has 13 residues. The V and J ends lost 1 base and 15 bases respectively, with 13 bases between them. CDR3 sequence (DNA): TGTGCCAGCAGCTTAGTCCCAGGGAACCGCCTCCACTTT. It encodes CASSLVPGNRLHF.

The chain recombines TRBV11-2 with TRBJ1-1, with D perhaps matching TRBD1 (6 bases). The CDR3 runs to 12 residues. Germline values: CDR1 SGHAT, CDR2 FQNNGV. Trimming left V 5 bases short and J 4 bases short, with 8 bases between. CDR3 region: CASSPGATEAFF. CDR3 in DNA: TGTGCCAGCAGCCCAGGGGCCACTGAAGCTTTCTTT.

The genes are TRBV5-1 and TRBJ2-5; unclear D gene. Between the trimmed V and J ends, which lost 0 bases and 2 bases, there was a span of 11 bases. Germline loops: CDR1 SGHRS, CDR2 YFSETQ. The CDR3 runs to 15 residues. The chain's CDR3 is CASSLEPFAQETQYF. DNA of the CDR3: TGCGCCAGCAGCTTGGAACCATTCGCGCAAGAGACCCAGTACTTC.

This chain connects TRBV30 to TRBJ2-7; 10 nucleotides align to TRBD1. Germline trimming cut 3 bases from V and 1 base from J; bases unmatched to any gene: 6. Germline CDR1 and CDR2: GTSNPN and SVGIG (reference sequence). This CDR3 has 15 residues. The CDR3 DNA reads TGTGCCTGGAGCCTTCCGGGACAGGGGTCCTACGAGCAGTACTTC. Translated: CAWSLPGQGSYEQYF.